The next 15 T cell receptor beta chains were all read from a single sample in a study of T cell responses to AZD1222 COVID-19 vaccine. Here immunoSEQ multiplex PCR was the method, and the copy in TCRdb shows in-frame clones only, minus some. The data hold 130,000 to 150,000 clones, with about nine tenths observed a single time. Specimen: peripheral blood, collected on day 0 of MenACWY control vaccination. The source is an adult in good health.

V and J are TRBV2 and TRBJ1-6, with 7 positions matching TRBD1. The CDR3 spans 14 residues. From germline, CDR1 is SNHLY and CDR2 FYNNEI. V was pared by 5 bases and J by 9 bases, with 7 bases of the junction left unmatched. DNA of the CDR3: TGTGCCAGCAGTTCCACAGGGGTCGGTTCACCCCTCCACTTT. Translated: CASSSTGVGSPLHF.

The table lists this clone with a few counts. The J gene is TRBJ1-1, the V gene TRBV12-3 or TRBV12-4; no reliable D call. V was trimmed by 6 bases and J by 11 bases, leaving 13 bases between them. The CDR3 is made up of 11 amino acids. The CDR3 sequence is CASRQRESAFF. Here the CDR3 DNA reads TGTGCCAGCAGGCAAAGGGAATCGGCTTTCTTT.

Only one count was recorded for this clone. The rearrangement joins TRBV7-9 to TRBJ2-7; D uncertain. V lost 1 base, J lost 0 bases, and 7 bases lay in between. The CDR3 is made up of 14 amino acids. Looked up from germline, CDR1 is SEHNR and CDR2 is FQNEAQ (reference sequence). CDR3 sequence: CASSLGRHSYEQYF. The CDR3 DNA reads as TGTGCCAGCAGCTTAGGGCGACACTCCTACGAGCAGTACTTC. Together with reference TRBV7-9 and TRBJ2-7, the CDR3 gives the full variable domain: DTGVSQNPRHKITKRGQNVTFRCDPISEHNRLYWYRQTLGQGPEFLTYFQNEAQLEKSRLLSDRFSAERPKGSFSTLEIQRTEQGDSAMYLCASSLGRHSYEQYFGPGTRLTVT.

The genes are TRBV6-6 and TRBJ1-1; 7 bases are a match to TRBD1. This CDR3 comprises 13 residues. J was trimmed by 5 bases and V by 8 bases; bases with no gene match: 8. Germline CDR1 is MNHNY and CDR2 is SVGAGI (reference sequence). CDR3 sequence: CASGPRGRTEAFF. CDR3 bases: TGTGCCAGCGGGCCCAGGGGGAGGACTGAAGCTTTCTTT.

The chain combines TRBV12-3 or TRBV12-4 with TRBJ2-7; 8 bases fit TRBD1. J lost 5 bases, V lost 5 bases, and 5 bases had no gene match. CDR3 size: 13 residues. The CDR3 sequence: CASSLGQGNEQYF. The CDR3 region has the DNA TGTGCCAGCAGTCTCGGACAGGGAAACGAGCAGTACTTC.

This clone was detected only once. The J gene is TRBJ2-5, the V gene TRBV30, with a tentative D call TRBD2 (6 bases). The CDR3 spans 10 residues. The germline CDR1 and CDR2 sequences are GTSNPN and SVGIG (reference sequence). V lost 2 bases and J lost 9, with 7 bases in between. The CDR3 bases are TGTGCCTGGAGTAGGGAGGCCCAGTACTTC. Translation: CAWSREAQYF. Together with reference TRBV30 and TRBJ2-5, the CDR3 gives the full variable domain: SQTIHQWPATLVQPVGSPLSLECTVEGTSNPNLYWYRQAAGRGLQLLFYSVGIGQISSEVPQNLSASRPQDRQFILSSKKLLLSDSGFYLCAWSREAQYFGPGTRLLVL.

The V gene is TRBV3-1 (or the pseudogene TRBV3-2), the J gene TRBJ2-1, with D possibly being TRBD2 (5 bases). The CDR3 has 14 residues. The V gene lost 3 bases and the J gene lost 5 bases, with 11 bases spanning the gap. The V gene's germline CDR1 is LGHDT and CDR2 YNNKEL (reference sequence). Here the CDR3 DNA reads TGTGCCAGCAGCCATGGCGGGTACAACAATGAGCAGTTCTTC. This gives the protein CASSHGGYNNEQFF.

The chain links TRBV28 to TRBJ1-1; D is unresolved. V lost 7 bases, J lost 4 bases, and 16 bases lay in between. Germline V gene lookup returns CDR1 MDHEN and CDR2 SYDVKM. CDR3 length: 14 residues. CDR3: CASTLGGWGTEAFF. The CDR3, as DNA: TGTGCCAGCACCCTTGGAGGATGGGGCACTGAAGCTTTCTTT.

The genes are TRBV28 and TRBJ1-5; the D gene is possibly TRBD1 (5 bases). The CDR3 covers 15 residues. Trimming cost V 2 bases and J 7 bases, with 15 bases left between them. Looked up from germline, CDR1 is MDHEN and CDR2 is SYDVKM. The CDR3 loop is CASSLRGVTRQPQHF. The CDR3 nucleotides are TGTGCCAGCAGTTTAAGAGGGGTTACGCGGCAGCCCCAGCATTTT.

The chain links TRBV24-1 to TRBJ2-3; no clear D. The germline gives CDR1 KGHDR, CDR2 SFDVKD. Trimming stripped 3 bases from V and 1 base from J, with 10 bases between. This CDR3 has 15 residues. CDR3 amino acids: CATSDPRARTDTQYF. DNA of the CDR3: TGTGCCACCAGTGATCCCCGGGCCCGCACAGATACGCAGTATTTT.

The DNA of the CDR3 is TGTGCCAGTAGTACCGGACAGGGGGTTGGAAACACCATATATTTT. Its translation: CASSTGQGVGNTIYF. The V gene is TRBV19, the J gene TRBJ1-3; 10 nucleotides align to TRBD1. The length of the CDR3 is 15 residues. The germline gives CDR1 LNHDA, CDR2 SQIVND (reference sequence). Unmatched junction bases numbered 3, after V lost 4 bases and J lost 3 bases.

This clone was observed a few times. The chain links TRBV6-5 to TRBJ1-4, with 7 bases lining up with TRBD1. The CDR3 is made up of 15 amino acids. Unmatched junction bases numbered 5, after V lost 5 bases and J lost 2 bases. The V gene's germline CDR1 is MNHEY and CDR2 SVGAGI. The CDR3 DNA reads as TGTGCCAGCAGTCCACAGGGACAGACTAATGAAAAACTGTTTTTT. The encoded protein is CASSPQGQTNEKLFF.

The chain couples TRBV2 to TRBJ2-1; 8 bases line up with TRBD1. The CDR3 has 13 amino acids. Germline V lookup: CDR1 SNHLY, CDR2 FYNNEI. The V segment lost 3 bases and the J segment 10 bases; nucleotides outside the gene matches: 5. The chain's CDR3 is CASSDPTGDEQFF. The CDR3 DNA reads as TGTGCCAGCAGTGACCCGACAGGGGACGAGCAGTTCTTC.

The sample holds one count of this clone. The CDR3 coding sequence is TGTGCCAGCAGTTCTAACCACGGACAGGGTGGATATGGCTACACCTTC. This codes for CASSSNHGQGGYGYTF. The J gene is TRBJ1-2, the V gene TRBV6-5, with 8 bases aligning to TRBD1. The CDR3 spans 16 residues. Unmatched junction bases numbered 12, after V lost 4 bases and J lost 5 bases. Germline V gives CDR1 MNHEY, CDR2 SVGAGI.

The rearrangement joins TRBV7-9 to TRBJ1-4; no firm D call. CDR3 length: 15 amino acids. Trimming took 5 bases from V and 4 from J, leaving 14 bases between them. Looked up from germline, CDR1 is SEHNR and CDR2 is FQNEAQ (reference sequence). CDR3 nucleotides: TGTGCCAGCAGCCTCGCGACGGGAGTTAATGAAAAACTGTTTTTT. This codes for CASSLATGVNEKLFF.